These 23 T cell receptor beta chains came from one sample sequenced in a study of cytomegalovirus exposure and HLA in healthy donors. PCR used 60 Vbeta primers and 13 Jbeta primers. Clones were read by immunoSEQ multiplex PCR, and TCRdb kept only the in-frame ones, dropping some. This sample has roughly 110,000 clones; over 70% occur once, and the top ten carry 2.5% to 3.5%. The sample taken for sequencing was PBMCs. The receptors originated from a male donor in good health and CMV-seropositive.

This chain uses TRBV7-2 with TRBJ1-2; D perhaps matches TRBD1 (5 bases). From germline, CDR1 is SGHTA and CDR2 FQGNSA. With 3 bases removed from V and 3 bases from J, the gap between germline ends came to 8 bases. The length of the CDR3 is 13 residues. For the CDR3, the DNA is TGTGCCAGCAGCTTCGGCAGGGACTATGGCTACACCTTC. Its protein is CASSFGRDYGYTF. Combining the CDR3 with reference TRBV7-2 and TRBJ1-2 gives the whole variable domain GAGVSQSPSNKVTEKGKDVELRCDPISGHTALYWYRQSLGQGLEFLIYFQGNSAPDKSGLPSDRFSAERTGGSVSTLTIQRTQQEDSAVYLCASSFGRDYGYTFGSGTRLTVV.

This rearrangement joins TRBV7-2 to TRBJ2-3; 7 bases fit TRBD1. This CDR3 contains 16 residues. Germline CDR1 and CDR2: SGHTA and FQGNSA. V trimming: 1 base; J trimming: 3 bases; junction bases outside the gene matches: 7. CDR3 sequence: CASSLGPRGTTDTQYF. CDR3 DNA: TGTGCCAGCAGCTTAGGGCCCAGGGGGACAACAGATACGCAGTATTTT.

The CDR3 reads CACPRTGGLAEHYEQYF. CDR3 DNA: TGTGCCTGCCCTAGGACAGGGGGACTAGCGGAGCACTACGAGCAGTACTTC. J is TRBJ2-7 and V is TRBV30, with D perhaps matching TRBD2 (11 bases). V was trimmed by 6 bases and J by 3 bases, leaving 27 bases between them. Germline V gene data show CDR1 as GTSNPN and CDR2 as SVGIG (reference sequence). The CDR3 length is 17 residues. Together with reference TRBV30 and TRBJ2-7, the CDR3 gives the full variable domain: SQTIHQWPATLVQPVGSPLSLECTVEGTSNPNLYWYRQAAGRGLQLLFYSVGIGQISSEVPQNLSASRPQDRQFILSSKKLLLSDSGFYLCACPRTGGLAEHYEQYFGPGTRLTVT.

A single count supports this clone. CDR3 coding DNA: TGCGCCAGCAGCTTGGATTCGTACGGGGGGCGCTGGAACGAGCAGTACTTC. This codes for CASSLDSYGGRWNEQYF. The V gene is TRBV5-1, the J gene TRBJ2-7, with D possibly being TRBD2 (7 bases). Per the germline V gene, CDR1 is SGHRS and CDR2 is YFSETQ. Trimming stripped 0 bases from V and 5 bases from J, with 21 bases between. The CDR3 consists of 17 residues.

The chain links TRBV4-3 to TRBJ1-2; TRBD1 agrees at 9 bases. Germline CDR1 LGHNA, CDR2 YSLEER. J gave up 5 bases and V 4 bases, and 11 bases lay outside the gene matches. There are 16 residues in the CDR3. CDR3: CASSRKQGAFGYGYTF. Here the CDR3 DNA reads TGCGCCAGCAGCCGAAAACAGGGGGCGTTTGGGTATGGCTACACCTTC.

This chain connects TRBV11-2 to TRBJ2-5, with TRBD2 matching over 8 bases. The CDR3 extends over 16 amino acids. Germline trimming cut 0 bases from V and 3 bases from J; bases unmatched to any gene: 6. Germline values: CDR1 SGHAT, CDR2 FQNNGV. CDR3: CASSLDITSGEETQYF. Here the CDR3 DNA reads TGTGCCAGCAGCTTAGATATCACTAGCGGTGAAGAGACCCAGTACTTC.

The CDR3 DNA reads TGTGCTGCGAGTGATTCAGGGGGTCGACCTGAAGCTTTCTTT. Protein product: CAASDSGGRPEAFF. This chain links TRBV2 with TRBJ1-1; 7 nucleotides align to TRBD1. The germline gives CDR1 SNHLY, CDR2 FYNNEI. CDR3 length: 14 amino acids. Full variable domain (outside the CDR3, taken from reference TRBV2 and TRBJ1-1): EPEVTQTPSHQVTQMGQEVILRCVPISNHLYFYWYRQILGQKVEFLVSFYNNEISEKSEIFDDQFSVERPDGSNFTLKIRSTKLEDSAMYFCAASDSGGRPEAFFGQGTRLTVV.

The gene calls are TRBV27 and TRBJ2-7; D possibly corresponds to TRBD2 (6 bases). The V end lost 5 bases, the J end lost 3 bases, and 20 bases lay between the germline ends. CDR1 is MNHEY and CDR2 is SMNVEV in the germline V gene (reference sequence). This CDR3 is 16 amino acids long. Here the CDR3 reads CASSPRFGGDYYEQYF. The DNA for the CDR3 is TGTGCCAGCAGTCCACGCTTCGGAGGGGATTACTACGAGCAGTACTTC.

V usage is TRBV7-9 and J usage is TRBJ2-5; D perhaps matches TRBD2 (6 bases). This CDR3 is 18 amino acids long. Trimming left V 5 bases short and J 5 bases short, with 27 bases between. Germline values: CDR1 SEHNR, CDR2 FQNEAQ (reference sequence). The CDR3 bases are TGTGCCAGCAGCCAATGGCCTACTAGCAGAGGTGGCGATGAGACCCAGTACTTC. It codes for CASSQWPTSRGGDETQYF.

This sequence joins TRBV6-5 and TRBJ1-6, with 11 bases lining up with TRBD1. There are 15 residues in the CDR3. CDR1 is MNHEY and CDR2 is SVGAGI in the germline V gene. The J segment lost 8 bases and the V segment lost 6 bases, leaving 6 bases of the junction unmatched. CDR3 sequence: CASSLGTGGDSPLHF. DNA of the CDR3: TGTGCCAGCAGCCTCGGGACAGGGGGTGATTCACCCCTCCACTTT.

The sample holds a few counts of this clone. The genes are TRBV6-5 and TRBJ2-7, with D maybe TRBD1 (5 bases). CDR3 length equals 11 residues. V lost 8 bases to trimming and J lost 9 bases, with 14 bases between them. Germline CDR1 and CDR2: MNHEY and SVGAGI. CDR3 protein: CASLEGVTQYF. The CDR3 DNA reads as TGTGCCAGCTTAGAAGGGGTGACGCAGTACTTC.

This clone occurred a few times. The genes are TRBV27 and TRBJ2-1; TRBD2 matches 10 bases. There are 15 residues in the CDR3. V gave up 3 bases and J gave up 4 bases; unmatched junction bases: 3. Germline-derived CDR1 and CDR2 are MNHEY and SMNVEV (reference sequence). CDR3 coding DNA: TGTGCCAGCAGTTTGGGACTAGCGAGGTACAATGAGCAGTTCTTC. This codes for CASSLGLARYNEQFF.

The chain combines TRBV2 with TRBJ2-5, with D perhaps TRBD2 (5 bases). There are 15 residues in the CDR3. CDR1 and CDR2 from the germline V gene are SNHLY and FYNNEI. Trimming left V 5 bases short and J 2 bases short, with 15 bases between. The CDR3 bases are TGTGCCAGCAGTAGGACGGGGTTAATTCAAGAGACCCAGTACTTC. It is translated as CASSRTGLIQETQYF.

The chain has TRBV7-7 and TRBJ2-1, with 7 nucleotides matching TRBD1. Germline values: CDR1 SSHAT, CDR2 FNYEAQ (reference sequence). The trim removed 2 bases at V and 8 bases at J, leaving 3 bases unmatched. The CDR3 is made up of 13 amino acids. The CDR3 DNA reads as TGTGCCAGCAGCTTAAGACAGGGATATGAGCAGTTCTTC. This codes for CASSLRQGYEQFF.

In this sample, this clone turned up a few times. The chain joins TRBV28 to TRBJ2-7, with D perhaps matching TRBD2 (7 bases). The germline V gene encodes CDR1 MDHEN and CDR2 SYDVKM. The CDR3 contains 15 residues. V lost 6 bases and J 2 bases, leaving 17 bases between the germline ends. CDR3 sequence (DNA): TGTGCCAGCAGCGTACAGGGAGGGGGGCCCTACGAGCAGTACTTC. Residues: CASSVQGGGPYEQYF.

The V call is TRBV5-4, the J call TRBJ2-5, with 13 positions matching TRBD2. The CDR3 runs 16 residues. Germline loops: CDR1 SGHNT, CDR2 YYREEE (reference sequence). After removal of 4 bases from V and 9 bases from J, the junction contained 12 bases not matched to a gene. The CDR3 nucleotides are TGTGCCAGCAGCACCGGGACTAGCGGGATCGAGGGGGCCCAGTACTTC. Its protein is CASSTGTSGIEGAQYF. Drawing the rest from reference TRBV5-4 and TRBJ2-5, the complete variable domain is ETGVTQSPTHLIKTRGQQVTLRCSSQSGHNTVSWYQQALGQGPQFIFQYYREEENGRGNFPPRFSGLQFPNYSSELNVNALELDDSALYLCASSTGTSGIEGAQYFGPGTRLLVL.

The chain carries TRBV28 and TRBJ2-7; TRBD2 aligns across 10 bases. This CDR3 contains 14 residues. The junction had 2 bases not matched to a gene; V was cut back by 6 bases and J by 0 bases. Germline V gene lookup returns CDR1 MDHEN and CDR2 SYDVKM. CDR3 region: CASRLAGYSYEQYF. The CDR3 DNA reads TGTGCCAGCAGACTAGCGGGATACTCCTACGAGCAGTACTTC.

This clone has only a few counts. The J gene is TRBJ2-1, the V gene TRBV5-1; tentatively, D is TRBD2 (6 bases). Trimming removed 4 bases from V and 4 bases from J, with 18 bases in between. Germline V lookup: CDR1 SGHRS, CDR2 YFSETQ. The CDR3 consists of 16 residues. The DNA of the CDR3 is TGCGCCAGCAGCGTGAGTTTAAACGCGGGGTACAATGAGCAGTTCTTC. It specifies CASSVSLNAGYNEQFF.

The rearrangement joins TRBV6-5 to TRBJ2-7; TRBD2 aligns across 10 bases. The V gene end was trimmed by 4 bases and the J gene end by 6 bases; junction bases not matched to a gene: 6. Per the germline V gene, CDR1 is MNHEY and CDR2 is SVGAGI. The CDR3 totals 14 residues. CDR3 sequence: CASSLSAGGSEQYF. The CDR3 DNA reads as TGTGCCAGCAGTTTATCAGCGGGAGGGTCCGAGCAGTACTTC.

V is TRBV6-4 and J is TRBJ2-1; 7 bases fit TRBD2. With 6 bases clipped from V and 4 bases from J, the junction kept 12 bases outside the gene matches. From germline, CDR1 is MRHNA and CDR2 SNTAGT. The CDR3 extends over 16 amino acids. DNA for the CDR3: TGTGCCAGCAGCTACTCCTTGGGCGGGGGATACAATGAGCAGTTCTTC. Translated, it gives CASSYSLGGGYNEQFF.

This clone was found once. This chain links TRBV10-1 with TRBJ1-5; D remains ambiguous. The germline V gene has CDR1 WNHNN and CDR2 SYGVQD (reference sequence). This CDR3 has 16 amino acids. Trimming removed 9 bases at V and 2 bases at J, with 20 bases between. CDR3 DNA sequence: TGCGCCAGACGACTACAGTTTTGGACTGGCAATCAGCCCCAGCATTTT. Its translation is CARRLQFWTGNQPQHF.

The chain uses TRBV4-3 and TRBJ2-3, with TRBD2 matching over 7 bases. After removal of 4 bases from V and 0 bases from J, the junction contained 4 bases not matched to a gene. Germline CDR1 LGHNA, CDR2 YSLEER. The CDR3 runs 15 residues. The DNA for the CDR3 is TGCGCCAGCAGCCGGGGGGAGGGTAGCACAGATACGCAGTATTTT. This encodes CASSRGEGSTDTQYF.

The V gene is TRBV5-1, the J gene TRBJ2-1; 12 bases align to TRBD2. The germline gives CDR1 SGHRS, CDR2 YFSETQ. Germline trimming cut 0 bases from V and 7 bases from J; bases unmatched to any gene: 2. The CDR3 consists of 15 residues. The CDR3 loop reads CASSLGLAGGNEQFF. The CDR3 DNA reads as TGCGCCAGCAGCTTGGGGCTAGCGGGGGGGAATGAGCAGTTCTTC.